A single sample gave rise to the 25 T cell receptor beta chains below, sequenced in a study of control samples from healthy donors and cancer patients. Sequenced by immunoSEQ multiplex PCR; TCRdb stores in-frame clones only, minus some. The sample consists of about 94,000 clones, just over 90% of them appearing once. The specimen was blood. Receptors were obtained from a woman younger than 35 in good health.

The chain carries TRBV2 and TRBJ2-5, with D perhaps matching TRBD1 (6 bases). Germline V CDR1 and CDR2: SNHLY, FYNNEI. The V end was cut by 7 bases, the J end by 5 bases, with 11 bases between. This CDR3 is 12 amino acids long. The chain's CDR3 is CASIGQSETQYF. The CDR3 bases are TGTGCCAGCATCGGACAGTCCGAGACCCAGTACTTC.

A word on this clone: Other nucleotide sequences in the sample specify the same CDR3. The CDR3 coding sequence is TGTGCCAGCAGCGGGAAGGGGCTAGCGGGGGGGCTTTCGGATACGCAGTATTTT. This gives the protein CASSGKGLAGGLSDTQYF. This chain uses TRBV7-9 with TRBJ2-3; TRBD2 matches at 12 bases. CDR1 is SEHNR, CDR2 FQNEAQ, per germline (reference sequence). The CDR3 runs to 18 residues. Trimming cost V 5 bases and J 6 bases; bases outside gene matches: 15.

This chain joins TRBV5-6 and TRBJ1-1; D is unclear. V was clipped by 0 bases and J by 4 bases, with 10 bases between them. Germline CDR1 and CDR2: SGHDT and YYEEEE. The CDR3 consists of 14 residues. CDR3 amino acids: CASSLVGGSTEAFF. In DNA, the CDR3 is TGTGCCAGCAGCTTGGTAGGAGGGTCCACTGAAGCTTTCTTT.

This chain links TRBV2 with TRBJ2-5; 9 bases agree with TRBD2. The ends lost 9 bases at V and 4 bases at J; junction bases unmatched: 9. The CDR3 has 14 amino acids. Germline assignment: CDR1 SNHLY and CDR2 FYNNEI. CDR3 amino acids: CASRLAGMIETQYF. CDR3 bases: TGTGCCAGTAGGCTAGCGGGGATGATAGAGACCCAGTACTTC.

CDR3 nucleotide sequence: TGTGCCAGCAGCTCCGGACAGGGGGACGATGAAGCTTTCTTT. As protein: CASSSGQGDDEAFF. The chain joins TRBV7-9 to TRBJ1-1; 10 nucleotides agree with TRBD1. CDR1 and CDR2 from the germline V gene are SEHNR and FQNEAQ (reference sequence). The CDR3 runs to 14 residues. V was pared by 4 bases and J by 7 bases, with 6 bases of the junction left unmatched.

The chain couples TRBV15 to TRBJ1-1; TRBD1 might be the D (5 bases). The CDR3 extends over 17 amino acids. The V end was cut by 0 bases, the J end by 8 bases, with 22 bases between. Germline assignment: CDR1 LNHNV and CDR2 YYDKDF (reference sequence). CDR3 protein: CATSRDVGAASHLEAFF. The CDR3 DNA reads TGTGCCACCAGCAGAGATGTTGGGGCGGCTTCTCACCTAGAAGCTTTCTTT.

V is TRBV20-1 and J is TRBJ1-2; D gene uncertain. The CDR3 is 11 amino acids. Germline CDR1 and CDR2: DFQATT and SNEGSKA (reference sequence). V was cut by 1 base and J by 5 bases, with 5 bases left in between. The CDR3 is CSARGQYGYTF. Written as DNA, the CDR3 is TGCAGTGCTAGAGGGCAATATGGCTACACCTTC.

V gene TRBV7-9 combines with J gene TRBJ1-1; possibly TRBD1 for D (5 bases). V was shortened by 1 base and J by 1 base, with 7 bases between the two germline ends. CDR3 length: 14 residues. Per the germline V gene, CDR1 is SEHNR and CDR2 is FQNEAQ (reference sequence). The CDR3, as DNA: TGTGCCAGCAGCTTAGTCAGGGCGAACACTGAAGCTTTCTTT. This gives the protein CASSLVRANTEAFF.

The rearrangement links TRBV7-5 to TRBJ2-3; the D call of TRBD1 is as the table states it, not checked on the DNA. TRBV7-5 has pseudogene status. This CDR3 spans 19 amino acids. The CDR3 sequence: CARSLASTYTGHSTDTQYF. DNA for the CDR3: TGTGCCAGAAGCTTAGCGTCTACATACACAGGGCATAGCACAGATACGCAGTATTTT.

The chain carries TRBV4-1 and TRBJ2-3; D may be TRBD2 (6 bases). The CDR3 is 16 residues long. Germline-derived CDR1 and CDR2 are MGHRA and YSYEKL. Between the trimmed V and J ends, which lost 1 base and 0 bases, there was a span of 11 bases. CDR3 sequence: CASSQVLGGSTDTQYF. In nucleotides, the CDR3 is TGCGCCAGCAGCCAAGTTTTGGGGGGAAGCACAGATACGCAGTATTTT.

The chain carries TRBV19 and TRBJ1-4; 8 bases are shared with TRBD1. The germline V gene has CDR1 LNHDA and CDR2 SQIVND (reference sequence). CDR3 length equals 15 residues. Unmatched junction bases numbered 10, after V lost 5 bases and J lost 8 bases. CDR3 in DNA: TGTGCCAGTAGTGATACCGGGACAGGAGGGGAAAAACTGTTTTTT. Amino acid sequence: CASSDTGTGGEKLFF.

The J gene is TRBJ1-5, the V gene TRBV9, with D perhaps matching TRBD1 (5 bases). Between the trimmed V and J ends, which lost 5 bases and 4 bases, there was a span of 16 bases. This CDR3 is 15 amino acids long. CDR1 is SGDLS and CDR2 is YYNGEE in the germline V gene. In DNA, the CDR3 is TGTGCCAGCAGTCCTTCAGGGAAAGGGAATCAGCCCCAGCATTTT. Translating it yields CASSPSGKGNQPQHF.

This chain joins TRBV7-9 and TRBJ1-5; D gene unclear. The CDR3 has 14 residues. Germline V gene data show CDR1 as SEHNR and CDR2 as FQNEAQ (reference sequence). The V end was cut by 5 bases, the J end by 5 bases, with 13 bases between. Here the CDR3 reads CASSPGGPDQPQHF. The CDR3 DNA follows: TGTGCCAGCAGCCCGGGAGGACCAGATCAGCCCCAGCATTTT.

The chain is built from TRBV19 and TRBJ1-2; 7 nucleotides agree with TRBD1. This CDR3 is 12 amino acids long. J lost 8 bases, V lost 8 bases, and 8 bases had no gene match. From germline, CDR1 is LNHDA and CDR2 SQIVND (reference sequence). CDR3 DNA sequence: TGTGCCAGTCGACAGGGTAGTCGCGGCTACACCTTC. This gives the protein CASRQGSRGYTF.

The chain recombines TRBV5-1 with TRBJ1-3; possible D gene TRBD1, 6 bases. V was cut by 0 bases and J by 4 bases, with 11 bases left in between. The CDR3 consists of 15 residues. The germline V gene has CDR1 SGHRS and CDR2 YFSETQ. In nucleotides, the CDR3 is TGCGCCAGCAGCTTGGCCGGGGGCCCCGGAAACACCATATATTTT. Translated: CASSLAGGPGNTIYF.

The rearrangement joins TRBV20-1 to TRBJ1-5; D not certain. The CDR3 covers 18 residues. CDR1 and CDR2 (germline): DFQATT, SNEGSKA (reference sequence). V lost 3 bases and J lost 3, with 24 bases in between. The CDR3 reads CSASEIGLLIGTNQPQHF. In nucleotides, the CDR3 is TGCAGTGCTAGTGAAATCGGACTTCTAATCGGAACCAATCAGCCCCAGCATTTT.

The CDR3 loop is CASSYPTGGTKPQHF. The CDR3 region has the DNA TGTGCCAGCAGTTATCCGACAGGGGGCACGAAGCCCCAGCATTTT. The chain joins TRBV28 to TRBJ1-5, with 10 bases that match TRBD1. V lost 4 bases to trimming and J lost 8 bases; unmatched junction nucleotides: 8. The CDR3 runs 15 residues. The germline V gene encodes CDR1 MDHEN and CDR2 SYDVKM.

The chain is built from TRBV6-5 and TRBJ1-2; D ambiguous. Germline lookup yields CDR1 MNHEY and CDR2 SVGAGI. The V end lost 2 bases, the J end lost 7 bases, and 11 bases lay between the germline ends. CDR3 length equals 13 residues. CDR3 nucleotides: TGTGCCAGCAGTTACGCTAGCCCCATTGGCTACACCTTC. Protein product: CASSYASPIGYTF.

CDR3: CASSIEGLAGRDTQYF. The CDR3 DNA follows: TGTGCCAGTAGTATTGAGGGACTAGCGGGGAGAGATACGCAGTATTTT. This sequence joins TRBV19 and TRBJ2-3; 13 bases are a match to TRBD2. Germline CDR1 and CDR2: LNHDA and SQIVND (reference sequence). Trimming cost V 3 bases and J 5 bases; bases outside gene matches: 5. The CDR3 loop spans 16 amino acids.

The chain carries TRBV27 and TRBJ1-1; TRBD1 is a possible D gene (5 bases). This CDR3 comprises 14 residues. V lost 2 bases, J lost 4 bases, and 11 bases lay in between. Germline CDR1 reads MNHEY; CDR2 reads SMNVEV (reference sequence). The CDR3 region is CASSLRSGTTEAFF. The CDR3 nucleotides are TGTGCCAGCAGTTTAAGAAGCGGGACCACTGAAGCTTTCTTT.

The chain joins TRBV27 to TRBJ1-2; no definite D call. Trimming cost V 6 bases and J 7 bases, with 18 bases left between them. The CDR3 is made up of 14 amino acids. CDR1 and CDR2 (germline): MNHEY, SMNVEV (reference sequence). CDR3 residues: CASSSQAIAGGYTF. CDR3 sequence (DNA): TGTGCCAGCAGCTCTCAGGCTATAGCGGGTGGCTACACCTTC.

This clone was detected only once. This rearrangement joins TRBV20-1 to TRBJ2-5; 10 bases are shared with TRBD1. CDR1 and CDR2 (germline): DFQATT, SNEGSKA (reference sequence). The ends lost 3 bases at V and 5 bases at J; junction bases unmatched: 6. The CDR3 length is 14 residues. The CDR3 reads CSASETGGSETQYF. The CDR3 DNA follows: TGCAGTGCTAGTGAGACAGGGGGCTCGGAGACCCAGTACTTC.

The rearrangement joins TRBV29-1 to TRBJ1-1, with no clear D. Germline V CDR1 and CDR2: SQVTM, ANQGSEA. This CDR3 is built from 13 residues. V shed 4 bases and J shed 2 bases, with 11 bases lying between them. For the CDR3, the DNA is TGCAGCGTTGTAAAAAGTTCTAACACTGAAGCTTTCTTT. This encodes CSVVKSSNTEAFF.

For the CDR3, the DNA is TGCAGTGCTAGTAACAGGGGGCGAATGGCTGAAGCTTTCTTT. The encoded protein is CSASNRGRMAEAFF. The rearrangement uses TRBV20-1 and TRBJ1-1, with 9 bases aligning to TRBD1. CDR1 and CDR2 from the germline V gene are DFQATT and SNEGSKA (reference sequence). The junction had 8 bases not matched to a gene; V was cut back by 3 bases and J by 6 bases. The CDR3 extends over 14 amino acids.

The chain joins TRBV5-8 to TRBJ1-6; perhaps TRBD1 as D (6 bases). The CDR3 sequence is 17 residues long. The V gene lost 3 bases and the J gene lost 0 bases, with 13 bases spanning the gap. CDR1 and CDR2 (germline): SGHTS, YDEGEE. This chain's CDR3 is CASSSTGAGSYNSPLHF. As DNA, the CDR3 is TGTGCCAGCAGCTCGACGGGGGCAGGCTCCTATAATTCACCCCTCCACTTT. Using reference TRBV5-8 and TRBJ1-6 for the parts outside the CDR3, the full variable domain is EAGVTQSPTHLIKTRGQQATLRCSPISGHTSVYWYQQALGLGLQFLLWYDEGEERNRGNFPPRFSGRQFPNYSSELNVNALELEDSALYLCASSSTGAGSYNSPLHFGNGTRLTVT.